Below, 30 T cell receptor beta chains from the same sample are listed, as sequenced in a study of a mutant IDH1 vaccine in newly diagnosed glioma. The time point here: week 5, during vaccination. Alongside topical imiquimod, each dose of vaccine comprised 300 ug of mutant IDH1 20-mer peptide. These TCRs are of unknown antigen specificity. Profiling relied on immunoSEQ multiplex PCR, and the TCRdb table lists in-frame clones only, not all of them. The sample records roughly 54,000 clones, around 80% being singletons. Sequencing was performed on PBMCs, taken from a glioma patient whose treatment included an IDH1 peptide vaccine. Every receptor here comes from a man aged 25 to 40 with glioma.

DNA of the CDR3: TGTGCCAGCAGCCCTGGGACACTAGTTCAAGAGACCCAGTACTTC. Encoded protein: CASSPGTLVQETQYF. The chain combines TRBV9 with TRBJ2-5; D might be TRBD1 (6 bases). The CDR3 length is 15 residues. CDR1 is SGDLS, CDR2 YYNGEE, per germline. The germline V and J ends were trimmed by 4 bases and 2 bases, with 15 bases remaining between them.

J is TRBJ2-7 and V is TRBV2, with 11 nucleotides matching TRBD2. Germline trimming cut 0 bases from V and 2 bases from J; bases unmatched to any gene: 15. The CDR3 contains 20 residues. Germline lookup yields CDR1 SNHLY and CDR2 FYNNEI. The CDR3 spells CASSEAGRGLAGTRTYEQYF. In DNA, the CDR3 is TGTGCCAGCAGTGAAGCGGGGCGAGGACTAGCGGGTACCCGAACCTACGAGCAGTACTTC.

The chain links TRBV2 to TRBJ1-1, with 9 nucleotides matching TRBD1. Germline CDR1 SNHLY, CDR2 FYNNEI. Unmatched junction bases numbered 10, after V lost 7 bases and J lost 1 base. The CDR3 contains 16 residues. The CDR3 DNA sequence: TGTGCCAGCAAGTGGGACAGGGAGTTTGGGAACACTGAAGCTTTCTTT. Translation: CASKWDREFGNTEAFF.

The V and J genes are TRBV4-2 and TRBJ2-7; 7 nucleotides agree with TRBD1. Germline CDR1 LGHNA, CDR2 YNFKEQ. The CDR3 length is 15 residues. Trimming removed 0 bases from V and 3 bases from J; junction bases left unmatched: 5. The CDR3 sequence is CASSQDWAGGYEQYF. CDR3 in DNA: TGTGCCAGCAGCCAAGATTGGGCAGGGGGCTACGAGCAGTACTTC.

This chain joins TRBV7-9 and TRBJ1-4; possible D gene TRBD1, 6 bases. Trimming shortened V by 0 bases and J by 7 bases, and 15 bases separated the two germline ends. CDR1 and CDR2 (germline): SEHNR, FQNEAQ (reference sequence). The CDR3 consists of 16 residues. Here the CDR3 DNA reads TGTGCCAGCAGCTTAGCTCTCCGGGGGCTTGGTGAAAAACTGTTTTTT. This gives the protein CASSLALRGLGEKLFF.

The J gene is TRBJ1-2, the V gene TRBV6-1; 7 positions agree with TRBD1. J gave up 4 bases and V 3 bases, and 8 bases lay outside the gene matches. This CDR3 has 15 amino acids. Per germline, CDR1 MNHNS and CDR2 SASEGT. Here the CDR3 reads CASSDSMTGRYGYTF. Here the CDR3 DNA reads TGTGCCAGCAGTGACTCAATGACAGGGCGCTATGGCTACACCTTC.

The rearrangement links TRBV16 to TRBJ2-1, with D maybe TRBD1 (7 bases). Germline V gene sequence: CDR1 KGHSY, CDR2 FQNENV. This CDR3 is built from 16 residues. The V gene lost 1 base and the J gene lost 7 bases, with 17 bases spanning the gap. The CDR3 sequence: CASSQLEGATGNEQFF. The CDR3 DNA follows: TGTGCCAGCAGCCAATTGGAGGGGGCGACAGGGAATGAGCAGTTCTTC.

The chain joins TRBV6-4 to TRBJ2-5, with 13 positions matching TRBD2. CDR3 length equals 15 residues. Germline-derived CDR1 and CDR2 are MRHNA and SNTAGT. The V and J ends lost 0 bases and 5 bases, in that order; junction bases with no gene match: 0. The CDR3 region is CASSDSTSGGETQYF. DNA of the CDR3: TGTGCCAGCAGTGACTCGACTAGCGGGGGGGAGACCCAGTACTTC.

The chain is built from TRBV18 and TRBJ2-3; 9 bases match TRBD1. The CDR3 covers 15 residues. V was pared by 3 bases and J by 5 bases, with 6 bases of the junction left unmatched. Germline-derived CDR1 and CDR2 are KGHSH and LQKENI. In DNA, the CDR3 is TGTGCCAGCTCACCTTACAGGGGGCTGGGAGATACGCAGTATTTT. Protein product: CASSPYRGLGDTQYF.

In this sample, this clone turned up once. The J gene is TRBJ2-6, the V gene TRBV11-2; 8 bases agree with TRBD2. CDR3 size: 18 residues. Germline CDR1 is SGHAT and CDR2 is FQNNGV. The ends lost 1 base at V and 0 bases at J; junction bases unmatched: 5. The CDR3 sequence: CASSLVRGGRSGANVLTF. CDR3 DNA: TGTGCCAGCAGCTTAGTCCGGGGGGGCCGCTCTGGGGCCAACGTCCTGACTTTC.

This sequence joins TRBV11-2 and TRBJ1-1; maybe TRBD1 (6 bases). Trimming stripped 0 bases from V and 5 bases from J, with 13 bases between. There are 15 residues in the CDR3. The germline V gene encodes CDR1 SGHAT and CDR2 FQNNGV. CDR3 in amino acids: CASSLERGARTEAFF. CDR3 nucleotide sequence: TGTGCCAGCAGCTTAGAGCGGGGGGCAAGGACTGAAGCTTTCTTT. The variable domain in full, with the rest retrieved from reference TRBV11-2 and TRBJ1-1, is EAGVAQSPRYKIIEKRQSVAFWCNPISGHATLYWYQQILGQGPKLLIQFQNNGVVDDSQLPKDRFSAERLKGVDSTLKIQPAKLEDSAVYLCASSLERGARTEAFFGQGTRLTVV.

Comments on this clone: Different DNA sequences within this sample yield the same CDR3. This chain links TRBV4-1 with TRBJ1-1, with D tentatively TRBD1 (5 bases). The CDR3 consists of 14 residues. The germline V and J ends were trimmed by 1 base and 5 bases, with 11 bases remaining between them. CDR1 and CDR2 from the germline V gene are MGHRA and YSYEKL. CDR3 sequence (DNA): TGCGCCAGCAGCCAAGTGTCAGGGAAAACTGAAGCTTTCTTT. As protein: CASSQVSGKTEAFF.

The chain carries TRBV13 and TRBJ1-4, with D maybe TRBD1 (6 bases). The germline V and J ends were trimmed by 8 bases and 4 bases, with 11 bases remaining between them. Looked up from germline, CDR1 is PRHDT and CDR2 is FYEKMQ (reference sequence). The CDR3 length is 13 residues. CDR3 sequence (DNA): TGTGCCAGCGGGGTAGGGGGTAATGAAAAACTGTTTTTT. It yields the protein CASGVGGNEKLFF. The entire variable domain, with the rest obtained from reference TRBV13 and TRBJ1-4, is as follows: AAGVIQSPRHLIKEKRETATLKCYPIPRHDTVYWYQQGPGQDPQFLISFYEKMQSDKGSIPDRFSAQQFSDYHSELNMSSLELGDSALYFCASGVGGNEKLFFGSGTQLSVL.

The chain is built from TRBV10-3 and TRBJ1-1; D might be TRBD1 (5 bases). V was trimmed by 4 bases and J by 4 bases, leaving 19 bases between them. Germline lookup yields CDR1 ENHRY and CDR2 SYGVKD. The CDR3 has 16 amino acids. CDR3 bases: TGTGCCATCAGTGCACCTCGTGGAGGGGCGGGCACTGAAGCTTTCTTT. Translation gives CAISAPRGGAGTEAFF.

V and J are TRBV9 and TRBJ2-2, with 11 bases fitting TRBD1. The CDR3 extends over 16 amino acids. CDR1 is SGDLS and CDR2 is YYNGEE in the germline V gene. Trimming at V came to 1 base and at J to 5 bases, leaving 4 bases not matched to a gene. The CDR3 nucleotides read TGTGCCAGCAGCGTAAAAGGGGACAGGGGGACCGGGGAGCTGTTTTTT. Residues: CASSVKGDRGTGELFF.

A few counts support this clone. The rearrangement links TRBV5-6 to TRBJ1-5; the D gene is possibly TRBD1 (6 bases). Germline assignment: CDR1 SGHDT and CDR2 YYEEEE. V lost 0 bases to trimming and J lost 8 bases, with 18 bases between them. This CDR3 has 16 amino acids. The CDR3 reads CASSLAGQMGGKPQHF. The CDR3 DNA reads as TGTGCCAGCAGCTTGGCAGGACAGATGGGAGGGAAGCCCCAGCATTTT.

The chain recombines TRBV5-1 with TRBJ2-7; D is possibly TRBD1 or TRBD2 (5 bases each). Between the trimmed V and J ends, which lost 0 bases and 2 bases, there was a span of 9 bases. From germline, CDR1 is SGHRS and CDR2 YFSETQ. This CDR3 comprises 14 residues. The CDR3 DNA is TGCGCCAGCAGCTTGGCCCAGGGACCCTACGAGCAGTACTTC. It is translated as CASSLAQGPYEQYF.

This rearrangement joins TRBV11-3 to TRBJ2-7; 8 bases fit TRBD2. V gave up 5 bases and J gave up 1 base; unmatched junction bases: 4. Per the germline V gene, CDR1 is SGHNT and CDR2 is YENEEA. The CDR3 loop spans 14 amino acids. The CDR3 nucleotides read TGTGCCAGCAGCCTACGGGGGGGGTCCTACGAGCAGTACTTC. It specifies CASSLRGGSYEQYF.

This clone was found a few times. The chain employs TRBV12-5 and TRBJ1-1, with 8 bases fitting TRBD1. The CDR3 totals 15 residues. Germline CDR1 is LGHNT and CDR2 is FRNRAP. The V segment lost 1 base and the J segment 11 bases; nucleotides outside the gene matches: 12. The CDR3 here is CASGLEGTGTLRAFF. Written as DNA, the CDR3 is TGTGCTAGTGGTTTGGAAGGGACAGGTACCCTTAGGGCTTTCTTT.

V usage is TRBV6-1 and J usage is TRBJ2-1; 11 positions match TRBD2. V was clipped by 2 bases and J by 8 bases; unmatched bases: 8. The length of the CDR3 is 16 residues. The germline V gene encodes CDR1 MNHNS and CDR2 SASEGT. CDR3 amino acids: CASSEMRLAGGDEQFF. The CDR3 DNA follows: TGTGCCAGCAGTGAAATGCGCCTAGCGGGGGGCGATGAGCAGTTCTTC.

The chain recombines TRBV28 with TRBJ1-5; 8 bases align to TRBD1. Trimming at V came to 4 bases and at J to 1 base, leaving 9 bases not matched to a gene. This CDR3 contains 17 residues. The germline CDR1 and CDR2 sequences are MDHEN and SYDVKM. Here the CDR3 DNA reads TGTGCCAGCAGTTCCCTGAGCAGGGGGCAGAGCAATCAGCCCCAGCATTTT. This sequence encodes CASSSLSRGQSNQPQHF. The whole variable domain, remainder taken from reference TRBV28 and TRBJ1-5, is DVKVTQSSRYLVKRTGEKVFLECVQDMDHENMFWYRQDPGLGLRLIYFSYDVKMKEKGDIPEGYSVSREKKERFSLILESASTNQTSMYLCASSSLSRGQSNQPQHFGDGTRLSIL.

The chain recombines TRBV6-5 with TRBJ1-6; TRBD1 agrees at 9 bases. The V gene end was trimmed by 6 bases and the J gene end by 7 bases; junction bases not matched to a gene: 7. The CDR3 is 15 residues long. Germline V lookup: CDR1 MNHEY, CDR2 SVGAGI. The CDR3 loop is CASRTQGARNSPLHF. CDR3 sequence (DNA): TGTGCCAGCAGAACACAGGGGGCGAGGAATTCACCCCTCCACTTT.

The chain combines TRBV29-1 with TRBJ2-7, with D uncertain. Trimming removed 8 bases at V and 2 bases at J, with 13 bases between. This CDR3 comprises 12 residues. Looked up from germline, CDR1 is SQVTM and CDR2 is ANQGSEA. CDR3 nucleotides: TGCAGCTTTCAAGGCCCGACCTACGAGCAGTACTTC. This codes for CSFQGPTYEQYF.

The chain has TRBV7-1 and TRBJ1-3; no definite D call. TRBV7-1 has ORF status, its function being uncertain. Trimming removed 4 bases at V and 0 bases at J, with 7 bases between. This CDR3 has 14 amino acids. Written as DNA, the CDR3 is TGTGCCAGCAGCTTAGTGGTCTCTGGAAACACCATATATTTT. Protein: CASSLVVSGNTIYF.

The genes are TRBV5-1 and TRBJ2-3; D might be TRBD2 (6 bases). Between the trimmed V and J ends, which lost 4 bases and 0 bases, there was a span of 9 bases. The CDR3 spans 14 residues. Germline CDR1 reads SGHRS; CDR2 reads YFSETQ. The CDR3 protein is CASSGGASTDTQYF. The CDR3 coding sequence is TGCGCCAGCAGCGGAGGGGCTAGCACAGATACGCAGTATTTT. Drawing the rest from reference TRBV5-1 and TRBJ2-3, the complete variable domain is KAGVTQTPRYLIKTRGQQVTLSCSPISGHRSVSWYQQTPGQGLQFLFEYFSETQRNKGNFPGRFSGRQFSNSRSEMNVSTLELGDSALYLCASSGGASTDTQYFGPGTRLTVL.

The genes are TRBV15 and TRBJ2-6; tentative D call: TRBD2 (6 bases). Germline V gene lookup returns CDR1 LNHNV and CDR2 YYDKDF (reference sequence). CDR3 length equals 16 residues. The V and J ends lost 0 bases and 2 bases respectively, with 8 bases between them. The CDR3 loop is CATSRDRGAGANVLTF. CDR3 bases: TGTGCCACCAGCAGAGATCGCGGGGCTGGGGCCAACGTCCTGACTTTC.

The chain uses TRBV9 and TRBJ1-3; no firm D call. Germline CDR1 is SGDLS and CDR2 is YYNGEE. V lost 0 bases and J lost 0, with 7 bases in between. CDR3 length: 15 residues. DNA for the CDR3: TGTGCCAGCAGCGTAGAAGGAAGCTCTGGAAACACCATATATTTT. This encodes CASSVEGSSGNTIYF. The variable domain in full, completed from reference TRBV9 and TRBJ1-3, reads DSGVTQTPKHLITATGQRVTLRCSPRSGDLSVYWYQQSLDQGLQFLIQYYNGEERAKGNILERFSAQQFPDLHSELNLSSLELGDSALYFCASSVEGSSGNTIYFGEGSWLTVV.

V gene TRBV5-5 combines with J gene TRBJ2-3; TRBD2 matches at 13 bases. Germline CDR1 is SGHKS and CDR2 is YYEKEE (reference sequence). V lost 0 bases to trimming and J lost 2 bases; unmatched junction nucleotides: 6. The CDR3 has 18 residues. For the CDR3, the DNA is TGTGCCAGCAGCTTGGACGGACTAGCGGGGGCGGACACAGATACGCAGTATTTT. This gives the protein CASSLDGLAGADTDTQYF.

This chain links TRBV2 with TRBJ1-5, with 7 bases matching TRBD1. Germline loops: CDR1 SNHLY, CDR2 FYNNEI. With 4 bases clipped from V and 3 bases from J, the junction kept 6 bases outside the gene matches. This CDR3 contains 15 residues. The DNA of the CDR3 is TGTGCCAGCAGTGTTGGAGGGGGCCCCAATCAGCCCCAGCATTTT. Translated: CASSVGGGPNQPQHF.

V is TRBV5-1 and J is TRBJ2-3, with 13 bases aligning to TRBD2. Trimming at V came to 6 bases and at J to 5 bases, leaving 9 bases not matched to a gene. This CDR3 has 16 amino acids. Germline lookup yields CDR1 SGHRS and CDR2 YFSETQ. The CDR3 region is CASTRTSGGPGDTQYF. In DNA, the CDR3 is TGCGCCAGCACCAGGACTAGCGGGGGACCCGGAGATACGCAGTATTTT.